Shown below are 21 T cell receptor beta chains from a single sample sequenced in a study of blood T cells in healthy people across ages. Primed by a sample-barcoded 5' primer and a J-beta primer mix, a second PCR proceeded for roughly 7 to 12 cycles. TCRdb ran MiXCR on the 5' RACE reads and lists one entry per CDR3 protein. The sample records approximately 1.5 million distinct CDR3 sequences, around 36% being singletons. Sequencing used blood. These receptors were taken from a woman younger than 45 in good health.

This clonotype was observed a handful of times. V usage is TRBV2 and J usage is TRBJ2-2; D uncertain. CDR3 length equals 14 residues. Germline assignment: CDR1 SNHLY and CDR2 FYNNEI. V was pared by 7 bases and J by 4 bases, with 13 bases between. CDR3 sequence reads: CASKVEQFTGELFF. CDR3 nucleotide sequence: TGTGCCAGCAAGGTGGAACAATTCACCGGGGAGCTGTTTTTT.

This chain joins TRBV6-1 and TRBJ2-5, with D possibly called TRBD1 or TRBD2 (6 bases each). The V end lost 6 bases, the J end lost 13 bases, and 21 bases lay between the germline ends. The CDR3 contains 13 residues. The germline CDR1 and CDR2 sequences are MNHNS and SASEGT. CDR3 region: CASRTEGVYERYF. CDR3 DNA sequence: TGTGCCAGCAGAACGGAGGGGGTATACGAGCGGTACTTC.

The rearrangement links TRBV29-1 to TRBJ2-7; 7 bases are shared with TRBD1. V was clipped by 5 bases and J by 2 bases; unmatched bases: 9. The CDR3 is 14 amino acids. Germline V CDR1 and CDR2: SQVTM, ANQGSEA. CDR3 region: CSVRAGTVPYEQYF. In DNA form, the CDR3 reads TGCAGCGTTAGGGCCGGGACAGTCCCCTACGAGCAGTACTTC.

This clonotype was picked up one time. A much larger clone sits a single nucleotide away, making a read error possible. The J gene is TRBJ2-5, the V gene TRBV7-8, with D uncertain. V lost 0 bases, J lost 10 bases, and 9 bases lay in between. Germline CDR1 is SGHVS and CDR2 is FQNEAQ. The CDR3 covers 12 residues. Written as DNA, the CDR3 is TGTGCCAGCAGCTTAGCGGATCTTCTCCAGTACTTC. Translating gives CASSLADLLQYF.

The rearrangement links TRBV27 to TRBJ2-6, with D unresolved. Trimming stripped 1 base from V and 0 bases from J, with 16 bases between. Germline CDR1 MNHEY, CDR2 SMNVEV (reference sequence). CDR3 size: 19 residues. CDR3 coding DNA: TGTGCCAGCAGTTTATATCCGGATCCGATACCCTCTGGGGCCAACGTCCTGACTTTC. Translated, it gives CASSLYPDPIPSGANVLTF.

This clonotype was detected once. A much bigger clone sits one base away, suggesting this may be a read error. The CDR3 spells CSVEPSRGPYNEQYF. CDR3 DNA: TGCAGCGTTGAGCCCTCCAGGGGGCCCTACAATGAGCAGTACTTC. The gene calls are TRBV29-1 and TRBJ2-1, with TRBD1 matching over 8 bases. The J call could be wrong; TRBJ2-7 is a better fit for the DNA end. Germline V lookup: CDR1 SQVTM, CDR2 ANQGSEA. The CDR3 totals 15 residues.

Ten or more counts support this clonotype. This sequence joins TRBV9 and TRBJ1-2; D gene unclear. The germline gives CDR1 SGDLS, CDR2 YYNGEE. V lost 3 bases, J lost 1 base, and 4 bases lay in between. The CDR3 is 12 residues long. In DNA form, the CDR3 reads TGTGCCAGCAGCGAGGGTAACTATGGCTACACCTTC. Translating gives CASSEGNYGYTF.

This clonotype was counted only a few times. The rearrangement joins TRBV20-1 to TRBJ2-7; tentative D call: TRBD2 (5 bases). The CDR3 contains 15 residues. CDR1 is DFQATT and CDR2 is SNEGSKA in the germline V gene (reference sequence). V lost 6 bases, J lost 1 base, and 19 bases lay in between. CDR3 coding DNA: TGCAGTGCGGAACGTCTGAGAGCGGCTTCCTACGAGCAGTACTTC. Its protein is CSAERLRAASYEQYF.

This clonotype has only a few counts. This chain joins TRBV6-1 and TRBJ2-1; D possibly uses TRBD1 or TRBD2 (5 bases each). Between the trimmed V and J ends, which lost 4 bases and 2 bases, there was a span of 12 bases. Germline CDR1 reads MNHNS; CDR2 reads SASEGT. The CDR3 covers 15 residues. CDR3 region: CASSGGLVTYNEQFF. The CDR3 bases are TGTGCCAGCAGTGGGGGGTTAGTCACCTACAATGAGCAGTTCTTC.

The chain has TRBV6-5 and TRBJ2-5; no clear D gene. Germline values: CDR1 MNHEY, CDR2 SVGAGI. This CDR3 is 14 amino acids long. With 0 bases removed from V and 4 bases from J, the gap between germline ends came to 9 bases. The CDR3 loop reads CASSYSDNRETQYF. The CDR3 DNA follows: TGTGCCAGCAGTTACTCTGACAATAGAGAGACCCAGTACTTC.

This chain joins TRBV9 and TRBJ2-7; 7 bases align to TRBD1. This CDR3 is 15 amino acids long. Trimming removed 0 bases from V and 3 bases from J; junction bases left unmatched: 6. Looked up from germline, CDR1 is SGDLS and CDR2 is YYNGEE. The CDR3 sequence: CASSVAPGQVYEQYF. Here the CDR3 DNA reads TGTGCCAGCAGCGTAGCCCCAGGACAGGTCTACGAGCAGTACTTC. The whole variable domain, filled in from reference TRBV9 and TRBJ2-7, reads DSGVTQTPKHLITATGQRVTLRCSPRSGDLSVYWYQQSLDQGLQFLIQYYNGEERAKGNILERFSAQQFPDLHSELNLSSLELGDSALYFCASSVAPGQVYEQYFGPGTRLTVT.

The chain has TRBV28 and TRBJ2-1; D gene ambiguous. CDR1 and CDR2 from the germline V gene are MDHEN and SYDVKM. This CDR3 has 12 residues. Trimming took 8 bases from V and 9 from J, leaving 14 bases between them. CDR3 nucleotide sequence: TGTGCCAGCCGTCCCTATGGCAGTGAGCAGTTCTTC. Amino acids: CASRPYGSEQFF.

This chain links TRBV14 with TRBJ1-1; no clear D gene. There are 15 residues in the CDR3. The germline gives CDR1 SGHDN, CDR2 FVKESK. V lost 1 base to trimming and J lost 0 bases, with 9 bases between them. The CDR3 loop is CASSQARLMNTEAFF. The DNA for the CDR3 is TGTGCCAGCAGCCAAGCCCGACTGATGAACACTGAAGCTTTCTTT.

With respect to this clonotype: A much larger clone lies one base from this, so it may be a read error. The chain joins TRBV20-1 to TRBJ2-3; a weak D match, TRBD1 (6 bases). Trimming took off 5 bases at V and 0 bases at J, with 15 bases between the two ends. This CDR3 is 15 amino acids long. Germline lookup yields CDR1 DFQATT and CDR2 SNEGSKA (reference sequence). CDR3 sequence (DNA): TGCAGTGCTCCCTCTGGGGGCGGTAGCACAGATACGCAGTATTTT. Amino acid sequence: CSAPSGGGSTDTQYF.

The chain has TRBV7-9 and TRBJ2-7; tentative D call: TRBD1 (6 bases). The V end lost 5 bases, the J end lost 3 bases, and 20 bases lay between the germline ends. Germline values: CDR1 SEHNR, CDR2 FQNEAQ (reference sequence). The CDR3 has 16 residues. The CDR3 DNA reads as TGTGCCAGCAGCCAGGGACACTTAGGGGTAAGCTACGAGCAGTACTTC. Protein product: CASSQGHLGVSYEQYF.

The genes are TRBV2 and TRBJ2-3, with D unresolved. Germline assignment: CDR1 SNHLY and CDR2 FYNNEI. CDR3 size: 15 residues. V was clipped by 5 bases and J by 6 bases, with 18 bases between them. The CDR3 here is CASSPLLLVADTQYF. CDR3 DNA: TGTGCCAGCAGTCCTCTACTCCTCGTCGCCGATACGCAGTATTTT.

The chain couples TRBV20-1 to TRBJ1-4, with a weak D call TRBD1 (6 bases). Deletions cut 6 bases from V and 5 bases from J, with 19 bases between. Germline values: CDR1 DFQATT, CDR2 SNEGSKA (reference sequence). The CDR3 is made up of 15 amino acids. The CDR3 loop is CSAPDADRGNEKLFF. The CDR3 DNA follows: TGCAGTGCCCCCGATGCGGATAGGGGGAATGAAAAACTGTTTTTT.

This clonotype occurred a few times. In nucleotides, the CDR3 is TGCAGTGCTACGTCAGGGGGGACCACAGATACGCAGTATTTT. Its protein product is CSATSGGTTDTQYF. The V call is TRBV20-1, the J call TRBJ2-3, with D maybe TRBD1 (7 bases). Germline assignment: CDR1 DFQATT and CDR2 SNEGSKA (reference sequence). The V end was cut by 4 bases, the J end by 2 bases, with 13 bases between. The CDR3 length is 14 residues.

On this clonotype itself: A read error may account for a junction end that differs from germline. The chain uses TRBV7-2 and TRBJ1-1; D is unclear. The germline gives CDR1 SGHTA, CDR2 FQGNSA. CDR3 length equals 12 residues. CDR3 loop: CAGSSAYTEAFF. CDR3 sequence (DNA): TGTGCCGGCAGCAGCGCCTACACCGAAGCTTTCTTT.

CDR3 loop: CASSLAPGTDNEQFF. CDR3 DNA sequence: TGCGCCAGCAGCTTGGCCCCCGGGACCGACAATGAGCAGTTCTTC. This chain uses TRBV5-1 with TRBJ2-1; D tentatively reads TRBD1 or TRBD2 (5 bases each). Trimming took 0 bases from V and 5 from J, leaving 12 bases between them. The CDR3 loop spans 15 amino acids. Germline lookup yields CDR1 SGHRS and CDR2 YFSETQ.

This sequence joins TRBV3-1 and TRBJ2-1; 7 bases are shared with TRBD2. V gave up 3 bases and J gave up 4 bases; unmatched junction bases: 9. This CDR3 contains 16 residues. Germline V gives CDR1 LGHDT, CDR2 YNNKEL (reference sequence). The CDR3 loop is CASSHGLVGRYNEQFF. The CDR3 nucleotides read TGTGCCAGCAGCCACGGACTAGTGGGACGATACAATGAGCAGTTCTTC.